The rows below give T cell receptor beta chains drawn from one sample of a study of OX40 agonist ivuxolimab in advanced cancers. Data came from immunoSEQ multiplex PCR; TCRdb stores just in-frame clones and leaves some out. The table shows around 100,000 clones, with 80% to 95% occurring only once. The material sequenced was CD4+ or CD8+ T cells sorted from blood, taken in a trial of the OX40 agonist ivuxolimab. Source of these receptors: an adult with an advanced solid tumor such as melanoma, head and neck, liver or kidney cancer. CDR3s include the opening cysteine and the closing phenylalanine or tryptophan. The D gene is left open where the match is weak. Not all rows give a size; the values are once, few, many and, for expanded clones, a class.

- TRBJ2-7 - TRBV6-5 CASSYRVRGTYEQYF TGTGCCAGCAGTTACAGGGTCAGGGGAACCTACGAGCAGTACTTC
- TRBJ2-3 - TRBV5-4 CASSPPGKGGTDTQYF TGTGCCAGCAGCCCTCCGGGAAAAGGGGGGACGGACACGCAGTATTTT
- TRBJ2-3 - TRBV25-1 CASSEYTPFTDTQYF TGTGCCAGCAGTGAATATACCCCATTCACAGATACGCAGTATTTT
- TRBJ2-7 - TRBV13 CASSSALRREQYF TGTGCCAGCAGCTCCGCGCTAAGGCGCGAGCAGTACTTC
- TRBJ2-3 - TRBV6-1 CASRPWDSYTDTQYF TGTGCCAGCCGCCCGTGGGACTCATACACAGATACGCAGTATTTT
- TRBJ2-5 - TRBV2 CASSEEWVKKETQYF TGTGCCAGCAGTGAAGAATGGGTCAAAAAAGAGACCCAGTACTTC
- TRBJ2-5 - TRBV18 CASSLGQNQETQYF TGTGCCAGCTCACTGGGACAAAACCAAGAGACCCAGTACTTC
- TRBJ2-7 - TRBV6-5 CASSPRLGGPYEQYF TGTGCCAGCAGTCCCCGATTGGGAGGTCCCTACGAGCAGTACTTC
- TRBJ2-1 - TRBV5-1 CASREGVYEQFF TGCGCCAGCCGCGAGGGAGTATATGAGCAGTTCTTC
- TRBJ1-1 - TRBV19 CASTKKGLNTEAFF TGTGCCAGTACTAAAAAGGGTTTGAACACTGAAGCTTTCTTT
- TRBJ2-3 - TRBV14 CASSQVFRTSTDTQYF TGTGCCAGCAGCCAAGTTTTCCGAACTAGCACAGATACGCAGTATTTT
- TRBJ2-2 - TRBV15 CATSRDRAGQGRVDGELFF TGTGCCACCAGCAGAGACCGGGCCGGGCAGGGGAGGGTGGACGGGGAGCTGTTTTTT
- TRBJ2-2 - TRBV7-2 CASSLAGPVGGELFF TGTGCCAGCAGTTTAGCCGGACCAGTGGGTGGGGAGCTGTTTTTT
- TRBJ2-5 - TRBV7-9 CASRRDEETQYF TGTGCCAGCCGAAGGGATGAAGAGACCCAGTACTTC
- TRBJ2-1 - TRBV12-5 CASGLSSAPAENEQFF TGTGCTAGTGGTTTGAGTAGCGCCCCGGCGGAAAATGAGCAGTTCTTC
- TRBJ1-3 - TRBV20-1 CSVYRGNTIYF TGCAGCGTGTACAGGGGAAACACCATATATTTT
TRBD2 TRBJ2-1 - TRBV2 CASSPPSLAGSSSYNEQFF TGTGCCAGCAGTCCCCCATCATTAGCGGGATCTAGCTCCTACAATGAGCAGTTCTTC
- TRBJ2-1 - TRBV18 CASSPTWGDEQFF TGTGCCAGCTCACCCACCTGGGGAGATGAGCAGTTCTTC
- TRBJ1-5 - TRBV5-1 CASSLEGIDGQPQHF TGCGCCAGCAGCTTAGAGGGGATAGACGGTCAGCCCCAGCATTTT
TRBD1 TRBJ2-7 once TRBV18 CASSPFDRGLEQYF TGTGCCAGCTCACCATTCGACAGGGGGCTTGAGCAGTACTTC
TRBD2 TRBJ2-3 - TRBV7-3 CASSPQAGDANTQYF TGTGCCAGCAGCCCCCAGGCGGGAGATGCAAATACGCAGTATTTT
TRBD2 TRBJ2-7 - TRBV18 CASSPTPSGNEQYF TGTGCCAGCTCACCTACCCCTAGCGGTAACGAGCAGTACTTC
TRBD2 TRBJ2-1 few TRBV11-3 CASSLTSASSYNEQFF TGTGCCAGCAGCCTCACTAGCGCGAGCTCCTACAATGAGCAGTTCTTC
TRBD2 TRBJ2-1 - TRBV4-3 CASSQGTGGIYEQFF TGCGCCAGCAGCCAAGGAACGGGAGGGATCTATGAGCAGTTCTTC
- TRBJ2-3 - TRBV10-3 CAISERADTQYF TGTGCCATCAGTGAGCGGGCCGATACGCAGTATTTT
- TRBJ1-4 - TRBV7-2 CASSPQPGASNEKLFF TGTGCCAGCAGCCCACAGCCAGGGGCGTCTAATGAAAAACTGTTTTTT
- TRBJ2-7 - TRBV28 CASSLRSKGSYEQYF TGTGCCAGCAGTTTAAGGTCAAAGGGCTCCTACGAGCAGTACTTC
- TRBJ2-5 - TRBV7-2 CASSLRLGGETQYF TGTGCCAGCAGCCTACGACTAGGTGGGGAGACCCAGTACTTC
TRBD2 TRBJ2-1 - TRBV30 CAWSGTSGKGTRQQFF TGTGCCTGGAGTGGCACTAGCGGGAAAGGGACAAGGCAGCAGTTCTTC
TRBD1 TRBJ1-4 few TRBV10-3 CAISPGQGLGEKLFF TGTGCCATCAGCCCTGGACAGGGATTAGGTGAAAAACTGTTTTTT
TRBD1 TRBJ2-1 - TRBV7-9 CASSSRDRAYNEQFF TGTGCCAGCAGCTCCCGGGACAGAGCCTACAATGAGCAGTTCTTC
TRBD2 TRBJ2-3 - TRBV7-2 CASSSRVPSGRPFTDTQYF TGTGCCAGCAGCTCCCGAGTACCTAGCGGGAGGCCCTTCACAGATACGCAGTATTTT
TRBD1 TRBJ2-4 - TRBV7-9 CASSLGTGIRDIQYF TGTGCCAGCAGCTTAGGGACAGGGATTCGGGACATTCAGTACTTC
- TRBJ1-1 - TRBV28 CASSLRRNMNTEAFF TGTGCCAGCAGTTTGCGACGGAACATGAACACTGAAGCTTTCTTT
- TRBJ1-5 - TRBV2 CASSRQPHSNQPQHF TGTGCCAGCAGTCGACAGCCCCATAGCAATCAGCCCCAGCATTTT
- TRBJ2-7 - TRBV5-8 CASSLGIGYF TGTGCCAGCAGCTTGGGAATAGGATACTTC
- TRBJ2-7 - TRBV7-2 CASSLEGLVSTYEQYF TGTGCCAGCAGCTTAGAGGGGCTAGTTTCTACCTACGAGCAGTACTTC
TRBD2 TRBJ2-3 - TRBV12-5 CASGLAIAGQGYTQYF TGTGCTAGTGGTTTGGCAATAGCGGGGCAAGGTTATACGCAGTATTTT
- TRBJ2-3 - TRBV12-5 CASARGDTQYF TGTGCTAGTGCCCGGGGAGATACGCAGTATTTT
- TRBJ1-5 - TRBV18 CASSPQSGVGAPQHF TGTGCCAGCTCACCACAGTCAGGGGTTGGGGCGCCCCAGCATTTT
TRBD2 TRBJ2-1 - TRBV7-6 CASSFNFRGGRPGRDNVEQFF TGTGCCAGCAGCTTCAACTTTCGCGGCGGGAGGCCCGGTCGGGACAATGTGGAGCAGTTCTTC
- TRBJ2-3 - TRBV28 CASSSRASTDTQYF TGTGCCAGCAGTTCCCGGGCCAGCACAGATACGCAGTATTTT
TRBD1 TRBJ1-2 once TRBV19 CASSPDRDYGYTF TGTGCCAGTAGCCCCGACAGGGACTATGGCTACACCTTC
TRBD2 TRBJ2-1 - TRBV29-1 CSVREGTSGQQFF TGCAGCGTTAGGGAAGGGACTAGCGGACAGCAGTTCTTC
TRBD1 TRBJ1-5 - TRBV2 CASGDRASNQPQHF TGTGCCAGCGGGGACAGGGCGAGCAATCAGCCCCAGCATTTT
- TRBJ1-4 - TRBV6-5 CASSRQVNNEKLFF TGTGCCAGCAGCCGACAGGTTAATAATGAAAAACTGTTTTTT
TRBD1 TRBJ1-1 - TRBV28 CASQTGGITEAFF TGTGCCAGTCAGACAGGGGGCATCACTGAAGCTTTCTTT
- TRBJ1-4 - TRBV5-4 CASSLPTGGDEKLFF TGTGCCAGCAGCTTGCCCACCGGGGGGGATGAAAAACTGTTTTTT